This T cell receptor (beta chain) was identified during a study of CD8 T cells in Susac syndrome. Whole-study results and caveats: The number of individuals included in the study's TCR sequencing and HLA analysis was acknowledged as relatively small.

cDNA came from about 0.51 to 1 ug RNA primed by random hexamers. Coverage of TCR beta CDR3 amplification by immunoSEQ multiplex PCR extended to 54 Vbeta and 13 Jbeta. TCRdb independently ran MiXCR on the immunoSEQ multiplex PCR reads; one entry per CDR3 protein. This table has some 450,000 distinct CDR3 sequences, about 85% appearing once. There are 13 residues in the CDR3. Germline loops: CDR1 LNHDA, CDR2 SQIVND (reference sequence). V was trimmed by 3 bases and J by 4 bases, leaving 8 bases between them. The multiple sclerosis control cohort comprised treatment-naive individuals presenting with stable or active relapsing-remitting disease. Negative magnetic isolation gave CD8+ and CD4+ cells; FACS enriched CD8+ TEMRA. A word on this clonotype: Antigen: not known.

The rearrangement links TRBV19 to TRBJ2-3; no reliable D call. Material for sequencing was CD8+ T cells from PBMCs. The sequence was obtained from a human donor with multiple sclerosis. The DNA for the CDR3 is TGTGCCAGTAGTATTTCCCAGCCAGATACGCAGTATTTT. Translated, it gives CASSISQPDTQYF.